This is a list of T cell receptor beta chains from one sample in a study of shared clonotypes between healthy human individuals. Sequencing used immunoSEQ multiplex PCR; TCRdb keeps in-frame clones, though not all of them. The profile shows more than 500,000 clones, about 96% of them singletons. Sample: naive CD4+ T cells sorted from blood. The receptors shown here come from a woman in her twenties or thirties in good health. Each CDR3 is given with its conserved first and last residue. Each record gives: J gene, V gene, CDR3 length, D gene, clone size, CDR3 protein, CDR3 DNA. The D gene is left open where the match is weak. Clone size is shown for a subset of rows, as once, few, many or a class of expanded clone.

J: TRBJ2-7; V: TRBV6-1; length: 15; D: TRBD1; size: once; CDR3: CASNTGTAVSYEQYF; DNA: TGTGCCAGCAACACCGGGACAGCCGTCTCCTACGAGCAGTACTTC
J: TRBJ2-1; V: TRBV11-2; length: 12; D: TRBD1; size: .; CDR3: CASSSGQLEQFF; DNA: TGTGCCAGCAGCTCGGGACAGCTTGAGCAGTTCTTC
J: TRBJ2-1; V: TRBV30; length: 12; D: .; size: .; CDR3: CAWQQEGSPQFF; DNA: TGTGCCTGGCAGCAAGAAGGATCGCCCCAGTTCTTC
J: TRBJ2-7; V: TRBV6-5; length: 12; D: TRBD2; size: .; CDR3: CATERETDEQYF; DNA: TGTGCCACCGAGCGGGAGACCGACGAGCAGTACTTC
J: TRBJ2-1; V: TRBV11-2; length: 14; D: .; size: .; CDR3: CASSLPTRGYEQFF; DNA: TGTGCCAGCAGCTTACCTACGAGGGGGTATGAGCAGTTCTTC
J: TRBJ2-7; V: TRBV28; length: 12; D: .; size: .; CDR3: CASSLLAYEQYF; DNA: TGTGCCAGCAGTTTATTAGCCTACGAGCAGTACTTC
J: TRBJ2-2; V: TRBV4-1; length: 15; D: .; size: .; CDR3: CASSHPFGGTGELFF; DNA: TGCGCCAGCAGCCACCCCTTTGGGGGAACCGGGGAGCTGTTTTTT
J: TRBJ2-1; V: TRBV2; length: 14; D: .; size: .; CDR3: CASSGQYSYNEQFF; DNA: TGTGCCAGCAGTGGGCAATACTCCTACAATGAGCAGTTCTTC
J: TRBJ2-7; V: TRBV29-1; length: 16; D: TRBD2; size: .; CDR3: CSVAGTSGRVYYEQYF; DNA: TGCAGCGTTGCCGGGACTAGCGGGAGGGTTTACTACGAGCAGTACTTC
J: TRBJ2-3; V: TRBV2; length: 15; D: TRBD1; size: .; CDR3: CASRGQGISTDTQYF; DNA: TGTGCCAGCAGGGGACAGGGGATAAGCACAGATACGCAGTATTTT
J: TRBJ2-7; V: TRBV28; length: 13; D: .; size: .; CDR3: CASSFNRRVEQYF; DNA: TGTGCCAGCAGTTTCAACAGGCGGGTCGAGCAGTACTTC
J: TRBJ1-1; V: TRBV9; length: 15; D: .; size: .; CDR3: CASSVGGGRNTEAFF; DNA: TGTGCCAGCAGCGTAGGAGGGGGTAGAAACACTGAAGCTTTCTTT
J: TRBJ1-4; V: TRBV28; length: 19; D: .; size: .; CDR3: CASRHTGLSGKKTNEKLFF; DNA: TGTGCCAGCAGACACACGGGTTTGTCAGGGAAGAAGACTAATGAAAAACTGTTTTTT
J: TRBJ1-1; V: TRBV2; length: 14; D: .; size: .; CDR3: CASSDLGGTTEAFF; DNA: TGTGCCAGCAGTGACTTGGGGGGTACGACTGAAGCTTTCTTT
J: TRBJ1-5; V: TRBV27; length: 15; D: .; size: .; CDR3: CASSFDRLSNQPQHF; DNA: TGTGCCAGCAGTTTCGACAGGCTTAGCAATCAGCCCCAGCATTTT
J: TRBJ2-7; V: TRBV6-5; length: 15; D: .; size: .; CDR3: CASTPGRGRAYEQYF; DNA: TGTGCCAGCACACCGGGGAGGGGGCGGGCCTACGAGCAGTACTTC
J: TRBJ2-6; V: TRBV6-4; length: 15; D: .; size: .; CDR3: CASSEVVGGANVLTF; DNA: TGTGCCAGCAGTGAAGTCGTTGGTGGGGCCAACGTCCTGACTTTC
J: TRBJ1-4; V: TRBV4-1; length: 15; D: .; size: .; CDR3: CASSHPGETNEKLFF; DNA: TGCGCCAGCAGCCACCCAGGGGAAACTAATGAAAAACTGTTTTTT
J: TRBJ1-2; V: TRBV7-9; length: 16; D: TRBD1; size: .; CDR3: CASSLATLTGAGGYTF; DNA: TGTGCCAGCAGCTTGGCCACCCTAACAGGGGCAGGTGGCTACACCTTC
J: TRBJ2-6; V: TRBV7-8; length: 14; D: .; size: .; CDR3: CASSLGTGANVLTF; DNA: TGTGCCAGCAGCTTAGGAACTGGGGCCAACGTCCTGACTTTC
J: TRBJ1-4; V: TRBV28; length: 14; D: TRBD1; size: .; CDR3: CASSPDRVGEKLFF; DNA: TGTGCCAGCAGCCCGGACAGGGTGGGCGAAAAACTGTTTTTT
J: TRBJ1-4; V: TRBV6-1; length: 18; D: TRBD1; size: .; CDR3: CASSVHLGTGGGNEKLFF; DNA: TGTGCCAGCAGTGTCCACTTGGGGACAGGGGGAGGTAATGAAAAACTGTTTTTT
J: TRBJ2-7; V: TRBV11-2; length: 14; D: TRBD2; size: .; CDR3: CASSLDRGGYEQYF; DNA: TGTGCCAGCAGCTTAGATCGGGGGGGATACGAGCAGTACTTC
J: TRBJ2-1; V: TRBV7-2; length: 19; D: .; size: .; CDR3: CASSLPGPVLGDSYNEQFF; DNA: TGTGCCAGCAGCTTACCAGGCCCGGTTCTCGGGGACTCATACAATGAGCAGTTCTTC
J: TRBJ2-5; V: TRBV5-6; length: 12; D: .; size: once; CDR3: CASSLVGETQYF; DNA: TGTGCCAGCAGCTTGGTAGGGGAGACCCAGTACTTC
J: TRBJ1-1; V: TRBV4-1; length: 15; D: TRBD1; size: .; CDR3: CASSQDTGVGTEAFF; DNA: TGCGCCAGCAGCCAGGATACAGGGGTCGGCACTGAAGCTTTCTTT
J: TRBJ1-2; V: TRBV28; length: 14; D: TRBD1; size: .; CDR3: CASRYTGGAPGYTF; DNA: TGTGCCAGCAGGTATACAGGGGGCGCCCCTGGCTACACCTTC
J: TRBJ2-7; V: TRBV11-2; length: 14; D: .; size: .; CDR3: CASSFFLSSYEQYF; DNA: TGTGCCAGCAGCTTTTTCCTCAGCTCCTACGAGCAGTACTTC
J: TRBJ2-3; V: TRBV19; length: 16; D: TRBD2; size: .; CDR3: CASSIGLAGGVDTQYF; DNA: TGTGCCAGTAGTATCGGACTAGCGGGAGGTGTGGATACGCAGTATTTT
J: TRBJ2-3; V: TRBV11-3; length: 14; D: .; size: .; CDR3: CASSSEALDPTQYF; DNA: TGTGCCAGCAGCTCGGAGGCCCTAGATCCTACGCAGTATTTT
J: TRBJ2-7; V: TRBV7-3; length: 16; D: TRBD2; size: .; CDR3: CASSPSGLAARYEQYF; DNA: TGTGCCAGCAGCCCCTCGGGACTAGCGGCACGTTACGAGCAGTACTTC
J: TRBJ2-7; V: TRBV6-6; length: 12; D: .; size: .; CDR3: CASSYRGYEQYF; DNA: TGTGCCAGCAGTTACCGCGGCTACGAGCAGTACTTC
J: TRBJ2-1; V: TRBV10-1; length: 15; D: .; size: .; CDR3: CASSGGRRLNNEQFF; DNA: TGCGCCAGCAGTGGAGGCCGACGATTGAACAATGAGCAGTTCTTC
J: TRBJ2-3; V: TRBV29-1; length: 15; D: TRBD2; size: .; CDR3: CSVGGLAGGIDTQYF; DNA: TGCAGCGTCGGAGGACTAGCGGGAGGGATAGATACGCAGTATTTT
J: TRBJ1-2; V: TRBV5-4; length: 14; D: .; size: once; CDR3: CASSPFSANYGYTF; DNA: TGTGCCAGCAGCCCTTTTTCGGCGAACTATGGCTACACCTTC
J: TRBJ2-6; V: TRBV10-1; length: 14; D: .; size: .; CDR3: CASSESGGANVLTF; DNA: TGCGCCAGCAGTGAGTCTGGTGGGGCCAACGTCCTGACTTTC
J: TRBJ2-5; V: TRBV29-1; length: 16; D: .; size: .; CDR3: CSAVYGGGSQRGTQYF; DNA: TGCAGCGCCGTATATGGGGGCGGGAGCCAACGGGGGACCCAGTACTTC
J: TRBJ2-7; V: TRBV6-1; length: 15; D: .; size: .; CDR3: CASRGGRSRSYEQYF; DNA: TGTGCCAGCAGAGGAGGGCGGTCCAGGTCCTACGAGCAGTACTTC
J: TRBJ2-7; V: TRBV9; length: 15; D: TRBD2; size: .; CDR3: CASSVGLAGGVEQYF; DNA: TGTGCCAGCAGCGTAGGACTAGCGGGAGGAGTCGAGCAGTACTTC
J: TRBJ2-7; V: TRBV28; length: 14; D: TRBD1; size: .; CDR3: CASSSGQGSGEQYF; DNA: TGTGCCAGCAGTTCCGGACAGGGGTCTGGGGAGCAGTACTTC
J: TRBJ2-1; V: TRBV11-2; length: 15; D: .; size: .; CDR3: CASSLNRASYNEQFF; DNA: TGTGCCAGCAGCTTAAACAGGGCGTCCTACAATGAGCAGTTCTTC
J: TRBJ2-2; V: TRBV7-9; length: 18; D: TRBD2; size: .; CDR3: CASSLGAGGPANTGELFF; DNA: TGTGCCAGCAGCTTAGGCGCGGGAGGCCCCGCCAACACCGGGGAGCTGTTTTTT
J: TRBJ1-3; V: TRBV6-1; length: 15; D: TRBD1; size: .; CDR3: CASSELGTGEDTIYF; DNA: TGTGCCAGCAGTGAGTTAGGGACAGGTGAAGACACCATATATTTT
J: TRBJ1-4; V: TRBV2; length: 15; D: .; size: .; CDR3: CASSGQGATNEKLFF; DNA: TGTGCCAGCAGTGGGCAAGGGGCAACTAATGAAAAACTGTTTTTT
J: TRBJ2-5; V: TRBV11-3; length: 15; D: TRBD1; size: .; CDR3: CASSPTGTGVETQYF; DNA: TGTGCCAGCAGCCCCACCGGGACAGGGGTGGAGACCCAGTACTTC
J: TRBJ1-4; V: TRBV27; length: 14; D: .; size: .; CDR3: CASSLSGEEEKLFF; DNA: TGTGCCAGCAGTTTATCAGGAGAGGAAGAAAAACTGTTTTTT
J: TRBJ1-2; V: TRBV30; length: 12; D: .; size: .; CDR3: CAWSVLDYGYTF; DNA: TGTGCCTGGAGTGTTTTGGACTATGGCTACACCTTC
J: TRBJ1-2; V: TRBV6-1; length: 12; D: .; size: .; CDR3: CASSDGWRGYTF; DNA: TGTGCCAGCAGTGACGGATGGAGAGGCTACACCTTC
J: TRBJ2-7; V: TRBV10-3; length: 16; D: .; size: .; CDR3: CAIRGLDGPLSYEQYF; DNA: TGTGCCATCAGGGGCCTAGATGGTCCGCTGTCTTACGAGCAGTACTTC